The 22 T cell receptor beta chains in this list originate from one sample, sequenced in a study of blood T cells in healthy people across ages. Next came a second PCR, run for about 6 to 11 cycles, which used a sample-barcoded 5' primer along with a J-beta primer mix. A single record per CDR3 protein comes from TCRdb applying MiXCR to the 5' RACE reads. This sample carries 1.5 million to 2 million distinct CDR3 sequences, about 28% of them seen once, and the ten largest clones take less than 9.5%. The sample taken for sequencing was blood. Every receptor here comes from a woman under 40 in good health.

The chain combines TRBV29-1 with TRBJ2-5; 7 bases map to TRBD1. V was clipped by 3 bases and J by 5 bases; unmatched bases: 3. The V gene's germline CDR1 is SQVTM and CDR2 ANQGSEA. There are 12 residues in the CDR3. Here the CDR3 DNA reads TGCAGCGTTGAGGGACAGAGTGAGACCCAGTACTTC. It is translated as CSVEGQSETQYF.

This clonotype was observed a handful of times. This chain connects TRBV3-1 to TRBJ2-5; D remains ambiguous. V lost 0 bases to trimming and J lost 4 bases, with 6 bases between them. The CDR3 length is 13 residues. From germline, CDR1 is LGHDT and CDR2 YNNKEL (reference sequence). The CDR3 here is CASSQEIRETQYF. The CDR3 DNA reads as TGTGCCAGCAGCCAAGAAATTCGAGAGACCCAGTACTTC.

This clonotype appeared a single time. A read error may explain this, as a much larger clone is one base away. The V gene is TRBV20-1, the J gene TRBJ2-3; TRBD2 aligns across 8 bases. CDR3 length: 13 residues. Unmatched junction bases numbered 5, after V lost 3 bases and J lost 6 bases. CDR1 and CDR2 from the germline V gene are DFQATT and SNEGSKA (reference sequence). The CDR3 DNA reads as TGCAGTGCTAGTAGCGGGATAGGGGATACGCAGTATTTT. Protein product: CSASSGIGDTQYF.

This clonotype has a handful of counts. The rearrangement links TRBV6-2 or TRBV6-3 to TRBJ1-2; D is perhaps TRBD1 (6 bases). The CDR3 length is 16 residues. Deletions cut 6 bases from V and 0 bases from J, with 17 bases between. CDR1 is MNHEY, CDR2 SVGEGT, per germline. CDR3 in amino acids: CASRRTYREANYGYTF. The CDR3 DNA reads TGTGCCAGCAGAAGAACCTACAGGGAAGCTAACTATGGCTACACCTTC.

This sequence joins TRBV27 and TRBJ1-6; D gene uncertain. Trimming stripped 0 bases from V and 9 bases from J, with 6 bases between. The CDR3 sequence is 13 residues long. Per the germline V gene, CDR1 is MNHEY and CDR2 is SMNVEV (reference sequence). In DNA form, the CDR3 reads TGTGCCAGCAGTTTATCTAGCCCTTCACCCCTCCACTTT. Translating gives CASSLSSPSPLHF.

CDR3 DNA: TGCAGTGCTAGAGAGCCCACCTCCTACGAGCAGTACTTC. Translation: CSAREPTSYEQYF. The chain has TRBV20-1 and TRBJ2-7; D ambiguous. Trimming removed 0 bases at V and 0 bases at J, with 6 bases between. Germline-derived CDR1 and CDR2 are DFQATT and SNEGSKA (reference sequence). The CDR3 loop spans 13 amino acids.

The CDR3 DNA is TGCGCCAGCAGCCAAGCAATTACCGGGACAGGGGAAGAAAAACTGTTTTTT. Its translation: CASSQAITGTGEEKLFF. The genes are TRBV4-3 and TRBJ1-4; TRBD1 aligns across 10 bases. The V gene's germline CDR1 is LGHNA and CDR2 YSLEER. The CDR3 length is 17 residues. The V gene end was trimmed by 1 base and the J gene end by 8 bases; junction bases not matched to a gene: 10.

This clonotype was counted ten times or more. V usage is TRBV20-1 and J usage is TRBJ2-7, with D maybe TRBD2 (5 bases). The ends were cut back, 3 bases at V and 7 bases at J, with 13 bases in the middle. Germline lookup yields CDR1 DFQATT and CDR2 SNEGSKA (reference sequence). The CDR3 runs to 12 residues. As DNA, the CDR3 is TGCAGTGCTAGGGGAGCAAGGAGGGAGCAGTACTTC. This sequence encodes CSARGARREQYF.

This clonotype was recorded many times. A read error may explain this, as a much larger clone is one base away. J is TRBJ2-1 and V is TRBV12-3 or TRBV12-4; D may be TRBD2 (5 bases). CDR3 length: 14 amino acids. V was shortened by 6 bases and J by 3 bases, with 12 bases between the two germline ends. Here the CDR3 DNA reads TGTGCCAGCAGGGGCACGGCGGGCTACAATGAGCAGTTCTTC. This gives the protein CASRGTAGYNEQFF.

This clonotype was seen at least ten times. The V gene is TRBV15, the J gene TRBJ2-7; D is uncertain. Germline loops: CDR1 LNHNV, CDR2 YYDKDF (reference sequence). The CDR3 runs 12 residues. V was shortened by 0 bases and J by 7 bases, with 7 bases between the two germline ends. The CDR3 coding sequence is TGTGCCACCAGCAGAGACCAGTGGGAGCAGTACTTC. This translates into CATSRDQWEQYF.

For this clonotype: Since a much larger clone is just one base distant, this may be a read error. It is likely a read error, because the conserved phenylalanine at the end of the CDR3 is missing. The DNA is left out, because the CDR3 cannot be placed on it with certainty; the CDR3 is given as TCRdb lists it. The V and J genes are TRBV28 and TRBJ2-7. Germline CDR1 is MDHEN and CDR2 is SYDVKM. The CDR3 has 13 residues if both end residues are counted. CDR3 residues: CASSPLTHYERYL.

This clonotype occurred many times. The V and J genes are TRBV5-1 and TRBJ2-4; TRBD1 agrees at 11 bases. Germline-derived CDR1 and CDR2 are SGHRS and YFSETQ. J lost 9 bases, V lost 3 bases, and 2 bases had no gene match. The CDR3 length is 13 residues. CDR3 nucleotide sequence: TGCGCCAGCAGCTACGGGACAGGGGGCATTCAGTACTTC. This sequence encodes CASSYGTGGIQYF.

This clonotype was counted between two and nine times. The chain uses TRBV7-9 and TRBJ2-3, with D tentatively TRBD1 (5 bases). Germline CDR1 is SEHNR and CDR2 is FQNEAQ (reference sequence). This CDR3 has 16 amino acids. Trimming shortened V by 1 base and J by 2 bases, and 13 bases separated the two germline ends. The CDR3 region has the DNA TGTGCCAGCAGCTTAGGTCCCAGGGCAGCCACAGATACGCAGTATTTT. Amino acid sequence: CASSLGPRAATDTQYF.

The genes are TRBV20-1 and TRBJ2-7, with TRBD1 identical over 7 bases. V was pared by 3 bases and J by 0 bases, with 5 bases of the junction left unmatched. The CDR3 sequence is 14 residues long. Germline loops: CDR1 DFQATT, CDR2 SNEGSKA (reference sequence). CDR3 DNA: TGCAGTGCTAGTCCCCCAGGGGGCTCCTACGAGCAGTACTTC. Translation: CSASPPGGSYEQYF.

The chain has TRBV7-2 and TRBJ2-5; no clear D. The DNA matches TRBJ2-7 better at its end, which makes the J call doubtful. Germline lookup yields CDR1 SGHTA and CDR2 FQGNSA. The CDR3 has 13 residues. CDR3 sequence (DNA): TGTGCCAGCAGCTTAGTTGAGCTAGGCGAGCAGTACTTC. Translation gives CASSLVELGEQYF.

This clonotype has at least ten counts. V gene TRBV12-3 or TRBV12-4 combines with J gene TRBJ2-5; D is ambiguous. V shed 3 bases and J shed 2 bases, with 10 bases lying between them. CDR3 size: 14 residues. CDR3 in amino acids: CASSFGQTQETQYF. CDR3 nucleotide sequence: TGTGCCAGCAGTTTTGGGCAGACACAAGAGACCCAGTACTTC.

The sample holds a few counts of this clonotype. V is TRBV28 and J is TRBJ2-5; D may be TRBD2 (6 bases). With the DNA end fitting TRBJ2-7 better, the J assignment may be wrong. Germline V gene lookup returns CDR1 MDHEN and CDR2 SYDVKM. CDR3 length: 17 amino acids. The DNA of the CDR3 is TGTGCCAGCAGTTTTCGCGCGGGGCGGGCCGTTACCTACGAGCAGTACTTC. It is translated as CASSFRAGRAVTYEQYF.

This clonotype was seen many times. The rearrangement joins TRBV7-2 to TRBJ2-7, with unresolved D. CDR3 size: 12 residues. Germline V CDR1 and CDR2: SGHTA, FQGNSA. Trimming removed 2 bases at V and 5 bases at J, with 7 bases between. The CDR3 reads CASSLIVDEQYF. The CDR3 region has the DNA TGTGCCAGCAGCTTAATCGTGGACGAGCAGTACTTC.

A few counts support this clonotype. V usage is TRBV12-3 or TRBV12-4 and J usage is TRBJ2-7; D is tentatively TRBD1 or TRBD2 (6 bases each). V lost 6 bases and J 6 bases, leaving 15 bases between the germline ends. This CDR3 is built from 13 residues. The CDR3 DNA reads TGTGCCAGCAGCTCGGGGGCCGGGGTCGAGCAGTACTTC. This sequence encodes CASSSGAGVEQYF.

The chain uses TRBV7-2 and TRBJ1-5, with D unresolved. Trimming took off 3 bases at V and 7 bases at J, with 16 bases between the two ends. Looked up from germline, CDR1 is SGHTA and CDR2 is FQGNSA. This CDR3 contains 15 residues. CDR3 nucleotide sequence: TGTGCCAGCAGCTTCTCCCAAAGCCCCCAACAGCCCCAGCATTTT. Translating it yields CASSFSQSPQQPQHF. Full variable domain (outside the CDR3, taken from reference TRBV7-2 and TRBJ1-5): GAGVSQSPSNKVTEKGKDVELRCDPISGHTALYWYRQSLGQGLEFLIYFQGNSAPDKSGLPSDRFSAERTGGSVSTLTIQRTQQEDSAVYLCASSFSQSPQQPQHFGDGTRLSIL.

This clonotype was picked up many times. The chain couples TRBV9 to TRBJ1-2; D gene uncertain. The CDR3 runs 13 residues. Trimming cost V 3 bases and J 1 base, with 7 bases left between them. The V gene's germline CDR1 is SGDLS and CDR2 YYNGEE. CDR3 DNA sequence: TGTGCCAGCAGCGGGACTAATAACTATGGCTACACCTTC. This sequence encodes CASSGTNNYGYTF.

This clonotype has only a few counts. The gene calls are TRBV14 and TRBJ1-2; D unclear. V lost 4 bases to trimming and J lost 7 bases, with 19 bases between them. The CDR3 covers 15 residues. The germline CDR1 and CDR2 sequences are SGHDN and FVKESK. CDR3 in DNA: TGTGCCAGCAGCCCCTTTACTGGTGCCTCTGGTGGCTACACCTTC. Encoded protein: CASSPFTGASGGYTF.